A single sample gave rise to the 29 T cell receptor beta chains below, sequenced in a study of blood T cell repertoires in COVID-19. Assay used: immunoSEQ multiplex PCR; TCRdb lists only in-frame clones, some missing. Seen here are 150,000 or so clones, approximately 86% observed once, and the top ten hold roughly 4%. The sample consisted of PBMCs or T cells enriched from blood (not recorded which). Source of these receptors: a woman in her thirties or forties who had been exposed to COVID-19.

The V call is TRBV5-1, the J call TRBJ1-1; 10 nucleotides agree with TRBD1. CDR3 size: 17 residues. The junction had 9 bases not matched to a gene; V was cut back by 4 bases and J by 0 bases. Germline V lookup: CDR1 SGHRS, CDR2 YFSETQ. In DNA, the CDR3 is TGCGCCAGCAGCCTCGGGACAGGGGATCTGATGAACACTGAAGCTTTCTTT. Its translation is CASSLGTGDLMNTEAFF.

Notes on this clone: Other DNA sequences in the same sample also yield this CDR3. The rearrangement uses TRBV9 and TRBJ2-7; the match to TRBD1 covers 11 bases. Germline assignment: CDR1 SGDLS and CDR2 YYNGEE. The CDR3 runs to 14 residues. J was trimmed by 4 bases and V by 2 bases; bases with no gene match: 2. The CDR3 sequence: CASSVGQGAYEQYF. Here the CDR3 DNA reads TGTGCCAGCAGCGTTGGACAGGGGGCGTACGAGCAGTACTTC.

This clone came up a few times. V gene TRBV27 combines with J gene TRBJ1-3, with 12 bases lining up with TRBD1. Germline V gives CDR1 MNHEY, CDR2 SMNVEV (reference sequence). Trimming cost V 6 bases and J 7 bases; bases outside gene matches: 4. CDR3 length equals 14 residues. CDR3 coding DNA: TGTGCCAGCAGCCTGGGACAGGGGGCGAACACCATATATTTT. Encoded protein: CASSLGQGANTIYF.

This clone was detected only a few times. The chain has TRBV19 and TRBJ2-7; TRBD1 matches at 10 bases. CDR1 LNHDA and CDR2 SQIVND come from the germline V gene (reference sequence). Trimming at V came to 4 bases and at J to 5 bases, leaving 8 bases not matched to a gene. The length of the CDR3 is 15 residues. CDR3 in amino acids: CASSTARTGGDEQYF. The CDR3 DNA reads TGTGCCAGTAGTACCGCCAGGACAGGGGGAGACGAGCAGTACTTC. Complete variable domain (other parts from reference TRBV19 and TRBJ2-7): DGGITQSPKYLFRKEGQNVTLSCEQNLNHDAMYWYRQDPGQGLRLIYYSQIVNDFQKGDIAEGYSVSREKKESFPLTVTSAQKNPTAFYLCASSTARTGGDEQYFGPGTRLTVT.

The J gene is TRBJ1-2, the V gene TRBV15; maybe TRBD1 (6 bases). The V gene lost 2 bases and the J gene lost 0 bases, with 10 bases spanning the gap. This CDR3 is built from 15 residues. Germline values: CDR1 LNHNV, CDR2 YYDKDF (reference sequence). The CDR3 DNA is TGTGCCACCAGCAGAACCCGGGACACTAACTATGGCTACACCTTC. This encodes CATSRTRDTNYGYTF.

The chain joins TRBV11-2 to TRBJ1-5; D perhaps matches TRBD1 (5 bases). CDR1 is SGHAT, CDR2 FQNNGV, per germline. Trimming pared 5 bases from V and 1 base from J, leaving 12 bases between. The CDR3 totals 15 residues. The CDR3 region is CASSENPGSNQPQHF. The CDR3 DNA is TGTGCCAGCAGCGAAAATCCAGGGAGCAATCAGCCCCAGCATTTT.

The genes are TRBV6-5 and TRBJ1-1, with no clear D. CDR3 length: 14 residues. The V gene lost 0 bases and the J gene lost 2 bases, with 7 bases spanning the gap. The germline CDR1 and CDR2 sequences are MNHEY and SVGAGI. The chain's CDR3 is CASSYSPSNTEAFF. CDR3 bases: TGTGCCAGCAGTTACTCCCCATCCAACACTGAAGCTTTCTTT.

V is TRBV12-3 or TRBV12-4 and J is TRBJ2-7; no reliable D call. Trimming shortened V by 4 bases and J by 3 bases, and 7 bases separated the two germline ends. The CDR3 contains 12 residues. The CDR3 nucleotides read TGTGCCAGCAGTTCCCTGTACTACGAGCAGTACTTC. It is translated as CASSSLYYEQYF.

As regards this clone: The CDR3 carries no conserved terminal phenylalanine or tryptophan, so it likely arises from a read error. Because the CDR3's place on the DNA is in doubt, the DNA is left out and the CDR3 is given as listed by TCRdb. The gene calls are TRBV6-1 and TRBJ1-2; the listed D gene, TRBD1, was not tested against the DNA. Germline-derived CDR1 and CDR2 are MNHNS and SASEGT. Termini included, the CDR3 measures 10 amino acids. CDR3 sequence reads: CASSEEGHQL.

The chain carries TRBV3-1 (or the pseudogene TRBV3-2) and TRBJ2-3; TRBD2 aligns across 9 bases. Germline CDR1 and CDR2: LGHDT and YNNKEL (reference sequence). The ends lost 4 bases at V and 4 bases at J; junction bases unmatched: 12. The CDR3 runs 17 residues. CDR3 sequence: CASSLGGRGGFADTQYF. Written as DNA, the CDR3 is TGTGCCAGCAGCCTAGGCGGGCGGGGGGGTTTCGCAGATACGCAGTATTTT.

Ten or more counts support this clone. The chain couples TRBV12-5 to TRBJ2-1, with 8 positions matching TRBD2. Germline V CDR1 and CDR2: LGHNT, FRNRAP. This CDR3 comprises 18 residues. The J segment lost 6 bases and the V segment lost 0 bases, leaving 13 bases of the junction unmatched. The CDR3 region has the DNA TGTGCTAGTGGTTTGGTAGAAGCGGGAGTAATCCGGAGCAATGAGCAGTTCTTC. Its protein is CASGLVEAGVIRSNEQFF.

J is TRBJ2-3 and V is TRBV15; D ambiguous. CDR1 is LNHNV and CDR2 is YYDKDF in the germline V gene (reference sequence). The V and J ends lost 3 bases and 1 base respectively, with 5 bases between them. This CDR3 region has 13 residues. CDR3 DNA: TGTGCCACCAGCAGCCTTGGCACAGATACGCAGTATTTT. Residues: CATSSLGTDTQYF.

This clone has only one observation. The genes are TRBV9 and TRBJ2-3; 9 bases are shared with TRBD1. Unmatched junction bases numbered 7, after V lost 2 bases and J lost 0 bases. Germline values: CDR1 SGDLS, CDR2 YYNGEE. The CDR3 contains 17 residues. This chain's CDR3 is CASSVGQGLVSTDTQYF. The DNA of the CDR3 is TGTGCCAGCAGCGTGGGACAGGGACTCGTTAGCACAGATACGCAGTATTTT.

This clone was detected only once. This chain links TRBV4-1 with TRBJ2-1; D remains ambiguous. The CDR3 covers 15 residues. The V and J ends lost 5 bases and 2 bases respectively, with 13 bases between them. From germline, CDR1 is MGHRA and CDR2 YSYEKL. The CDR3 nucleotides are TGCGCCAGCAGCTCGCAGGAAGGAACCTACAATGAGCAGTTCTTC. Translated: CASSSQEGTYNEQFF.

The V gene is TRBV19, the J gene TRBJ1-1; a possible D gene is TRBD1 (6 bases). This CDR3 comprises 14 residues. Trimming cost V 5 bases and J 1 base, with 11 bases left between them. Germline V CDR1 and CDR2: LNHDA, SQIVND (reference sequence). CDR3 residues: CASSWGPPNTEAFF. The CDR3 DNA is TGTGCCAGTAGTTGGGGGCCGCCGAACACTGAAGCTTTCTTT.

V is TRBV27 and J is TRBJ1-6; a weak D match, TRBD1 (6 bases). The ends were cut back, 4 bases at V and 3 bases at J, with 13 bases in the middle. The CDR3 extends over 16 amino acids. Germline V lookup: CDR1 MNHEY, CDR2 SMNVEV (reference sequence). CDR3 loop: CASSSSRGDYNSPLHF. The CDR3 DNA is TGTGCCAGCAGTTCCTCCAGGGGCGACTATAATTCACCCCTCCACTTT.

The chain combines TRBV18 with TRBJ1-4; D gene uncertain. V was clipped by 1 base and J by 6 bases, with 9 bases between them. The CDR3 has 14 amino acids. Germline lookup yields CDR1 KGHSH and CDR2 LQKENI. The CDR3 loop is CASSPRSSDEKLFF. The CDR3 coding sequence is TGTGCCAGCTCACCACGGTCCTCAGATGAAAAACTGTTTTTT.

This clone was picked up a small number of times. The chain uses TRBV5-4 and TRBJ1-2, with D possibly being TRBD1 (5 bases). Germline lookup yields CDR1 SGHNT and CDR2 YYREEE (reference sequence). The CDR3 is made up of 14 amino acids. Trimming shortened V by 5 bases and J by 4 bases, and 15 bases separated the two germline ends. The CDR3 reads CASRPPGGIYGYTF. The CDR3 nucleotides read TGTGCCAGCAGGCCCCCTGGGGGGATCTATGGCTACACCTTC. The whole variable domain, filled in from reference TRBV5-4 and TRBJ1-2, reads ETGVTQSPTHLIKTRGQQVTLRCSSQSGHNTVSWYQQALGQGPQFIFQYYREEENGRGNFPPRFSGLQFPNYSSELNVNALELDDSALYLCASRPPGGIYGYTFGSGTRLTVV.

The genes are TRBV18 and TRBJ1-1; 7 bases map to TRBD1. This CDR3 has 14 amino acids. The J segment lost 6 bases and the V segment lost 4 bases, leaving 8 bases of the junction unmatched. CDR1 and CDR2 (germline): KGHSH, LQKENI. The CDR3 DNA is TGTGCCAGCTCACAAGCCATTGGGACAGCTGAAGCTTTCTTT. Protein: CASSQAIGTAEAFF.

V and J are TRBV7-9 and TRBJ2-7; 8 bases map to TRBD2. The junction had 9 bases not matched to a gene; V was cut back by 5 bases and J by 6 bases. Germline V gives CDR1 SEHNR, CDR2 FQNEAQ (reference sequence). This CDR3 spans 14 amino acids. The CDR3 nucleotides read TGTGCCAGCAGCCGACTAGCGAATATGGGCGAGCAGTACTTC. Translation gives CASSRLANMGEQYF.

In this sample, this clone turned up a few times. CDR3 DNA sequence: TGCGCCAGCAGCTTGGACAGGGACGGGGAGCTGTTTTTT. Translating it yields CASSLDRDGELFF. V is TRBV5-1 and J is TRBJ2-2; D may be TRBD1 (6 bases). Looked up from germline, CDR1 is SGHRS and CDR2 is YFSETQ. Deletions cut 0 bases from V and 7 bases from J, with 7 bases between. The CDR3 consists of 13 residues.

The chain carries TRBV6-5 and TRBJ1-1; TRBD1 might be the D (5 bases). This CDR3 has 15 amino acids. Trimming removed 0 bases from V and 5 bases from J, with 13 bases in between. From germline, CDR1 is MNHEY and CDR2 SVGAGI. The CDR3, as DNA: TGTGCCAGCAGTTACTCCTTAATTTCAGGGACTGAAGCTTTCTTT. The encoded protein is CASSYSLISGTEAFF.

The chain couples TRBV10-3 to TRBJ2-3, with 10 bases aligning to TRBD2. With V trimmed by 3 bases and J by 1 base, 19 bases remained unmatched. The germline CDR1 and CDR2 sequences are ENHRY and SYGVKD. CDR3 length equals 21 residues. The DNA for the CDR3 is TGTGCCATCAGTGATCGAGCGGGAGGGCGTGGGTTATCTTCGGGCACAGATACGCAGTATTTT. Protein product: CAISDRAGGRGLSSGTDTQYF.

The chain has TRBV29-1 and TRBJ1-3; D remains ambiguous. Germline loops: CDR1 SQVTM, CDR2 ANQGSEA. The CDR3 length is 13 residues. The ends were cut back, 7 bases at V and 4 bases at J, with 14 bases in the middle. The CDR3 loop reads CSAGPVSGNTIYF. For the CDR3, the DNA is TGCAGCGCTGGCCCGGTGAGCGGAAACACCATATATTTT. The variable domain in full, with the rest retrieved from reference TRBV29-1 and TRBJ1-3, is SAVISQKPSRDICQRGTSLTIQCQVDSQVTMMFWYRQQPGQSLTLIATANQGSEATYESGFVIDKFPISRPNLTFSTLTVSNMSPEDSSIYLCSAGPVSGNTIYFGEGSWLTVV.

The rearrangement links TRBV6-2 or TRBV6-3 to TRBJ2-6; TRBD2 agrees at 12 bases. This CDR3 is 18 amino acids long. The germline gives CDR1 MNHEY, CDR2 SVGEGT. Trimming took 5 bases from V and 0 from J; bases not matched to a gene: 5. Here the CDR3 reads CASSGLAGGISGANVLTF. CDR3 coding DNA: TGTGCCAGCAGTGGGCTAGCGGGAGGGATCTCTGGGGCCAACGTCCTGACTTTC.

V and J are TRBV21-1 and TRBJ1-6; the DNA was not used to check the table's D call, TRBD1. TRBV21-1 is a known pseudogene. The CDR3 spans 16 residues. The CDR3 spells CASSKALCRGDSPLHF. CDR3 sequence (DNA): TGTGCCAGCAGCAAAGCGCTTTGCAGGGGGGATTCACCCCTCCACTTT.

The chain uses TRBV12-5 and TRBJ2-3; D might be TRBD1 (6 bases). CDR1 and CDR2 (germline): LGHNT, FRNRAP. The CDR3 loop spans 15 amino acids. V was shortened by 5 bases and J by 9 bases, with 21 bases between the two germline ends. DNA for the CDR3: TGTGCTAGTGGTCCGGGGACACCTGGGGATCTGACGCAGTATTTT. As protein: CASGPGTPGDLTQYF.

Here the CDR3 DNA reads TGTGCCAGCAGCCAAGACCAGGGATCCACTGAAGCTTTCTTT. Its translation: CASSQDQGSTEAFF. This rearrangement joins TRBV3-1 (or the pseudogene TRBV3-2) to TRBJ1-1; the D gene is possibly TRBD1 (5 bases). The ends were cut back, 0 bases at V and 4 bases at J, with 9 bases in the middle. CDR3 length equals 14 residues. Germline-derived CDR1 and CDR2 are LGHDT and YNNKEL (reference sequence).

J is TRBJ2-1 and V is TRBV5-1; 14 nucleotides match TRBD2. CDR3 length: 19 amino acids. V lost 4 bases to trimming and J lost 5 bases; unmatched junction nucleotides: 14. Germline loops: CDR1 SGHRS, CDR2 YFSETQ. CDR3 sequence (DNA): TGCGCCAGCAGCGTACGACCCAGGGGACTAGCGGGGGCAAACAATGAGCAGTTCTTC. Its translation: CASSVRPRGLAGANNEQFF.